The 8 T cell receptor beta chains in this list originate from one sample, sequenced in a study of blood T cell repertoires in COVID-19 (dated by TCRdb to the early 2020s). Libraries were constructed by the immunoSEQ multiplex PCR assay. TCRdb holds this immuneACCESS table with in-frame rearrangements only. Some clones are missing; in checked studies, unresolved V genes explain under half, and the rest has no known cause. The sample table shows about 460,000 clones, and about 88% are seen once. The top ten clones comprise approximately 8% of the sample. Material: PBMCs or T cells enriched from blood (not recorded which). The receptor source for this set is a woman aged 55 to 70 who had recovered from COVID-19.

CDR3: CASSVQPGGFYNEQFF. CDR3 bases: TGTGCCAGCAGCGTCCAGCCGGGGGGGTTCTACAATGAGCAGTTCTTC. The chain uses TRBV9 and TRBJ2-1; 8 bases align to TRBD2. Germline-derived CDR1 and CDR2 are SGDLS and YYNGEE. The V segment lost 2 bases and the J segment 3 bases; nucleotides outside the gene matches: 7. The CDR3 is 16 amino acids.

The rearrangement links TRBV5-1 to TRBJ2-7, with D possibly TRBD2 on 5 matching bases. The CDR3 consists of 14 residues. CDR1 and CDR2 from the germline V gene are SGHRS and YFSETQ. The germline V and J ends were trimmed by 4 bases and 3 bases, with 14 bases remaining between them. In DNA, the CDR3 is TGCGCCAGCAGCGATAGGAGGTACAGCTACGAGCAGTACTTC. Translated, it gives CASSDRRYSYEQYF. Based on the CDR3 plus reference TRBV5-1 and TRBJ2-7, the full variable domain is KAGVTQTPRYLIKTRGQQVTLSCSPISGHRSVSWYQQTPGQGLQFLFEYFSETQRNKGNFPGRFSGRQFSNSRSEMNVSTLELGDSALYLCASSDRRYSYEQYFGPGTRLTVT.

V and J are TRBV5-4 and TRBJ1-4; D is unresolved. CDR1 SGHNT and CDR2 YYREEE come from the germline V gene (reference sequence). Trimming shortened V by 1 base and J by 7 bases, and 14 bases separated the two germline ends. The CDR3 loop spans 15 amino acids. CDR3 loop: CASSLRVGLSEKLFF. CDR3 nucleotides: TGTGCCAGCAGCTTGCGGGTTGGACTGTCTGAAAAACTGTTTTTT.

This clone was recorded only once. This rearrangement joins TRBV6-5 to TRBJ1-1, with 11 positions matching TRBD1. The CDR3 length is 13 residues. Trimming at V came to 5 bases and at J to 10 bases, leaving 6 bases not matched to a gene. The germline V gene has CDR1 MNHEY and CDR2 SVGAGI. CDR3 nucleotides: TGTGCCAGCAGTCCTCCGGGACAGGGGGGAGCTTTCTTT. Its translation is CASSPPGQGGAFF.

V and J are TRBV5-1 and TRBJ2-1, with 7 bases aligning to TRBD2. CDR1 and CDR2 (germline): SGHRS, YFSETQ. CDR3 length equals 15 residues. J lost 7 bases, V lost 0 bases, and 7 bases had no gene match. In DNA, the CDR3 is TGCGCCAGCAGCTTGGGACTAGCCCCGTGGAATGAGCAGTTCTTC. Protein: CASSLGLAPWNEQFF.

Regarding this clone: Other DNA sequences in this sample translate to the same CDR3. The genes are TRBV19 and TRBJ1-5; TRBD1 might be the D (6 bases). V was cut by 1 base and J by 2 bases, with 9 bases left in between. The germline CDR1 and CDR2 sequences are LNHDA and SQIVND (reference sequence). The length of the CDR3 is 15 residues. The CDR3 loop is CASSIAGAGNQPQHF. The DNA of the CDR3 is TGTGCCAGTAGTATAGCAGGGGCTGGCAATCAGCCCCAGCATTTT.

The gene calls are TRBV27 and TRBJ2-5; TRBD2 is a possible D gene (5 bases). CDR1 and CDR2 from the germline V gene are MNHEY and SMNVEV (reference sequence). This CDR3 is 14 amino acids long. V shed 5 bases and J shed 2 bases, with 12 bases lying between them. DNA for the CDR3: TGTGCCAGCAGTCCGGGGAGTCGGCAAGAGACCCAGTACTTC. Its protein is CASSPGSRQETQYF.

The chain employs TRBV24-1 and TRBJ2-3; D unresolved. CDR3 length: 15 amino acids. The germline CDR1 and CDR2 sequences are KGHDR and SFDVKD. Trimming removed 0 bases from V and 9 bases from J, with 15 bases in between. For the CDR3, the DNA is TGTGCCACCAGTGATTTGGGTTTCCAGAGACACACGCAGTATTTT. Its translation is CATSDLGFQRHTQYF.